This entry features one T cell receptor beta chain sequence. Using immunoSEQ multiplex PCR, the repertoire was profiled, and TCRdb retains in-frame clones only, with some absent. The table has 99,000 or so clones, 85% to 90% seen once. This entry comes from a study of cytomegalovirus exposure and HLA in healthy donors. From germline, CDR1 is SGHAT and CDR2 FQNNGV. J lost 3 bases, V lost 4 bases, and 8 bases had no gene match. The length of the CDR3 is 16 residues. The sequence derives from a woman between 18 and 29 years old in good health and CMV-seropositive. The specimen was PBMCs. The rearrangement links TRBV11-2 to TRBJ2-2; 7 bases map to TRBD1. CDR3 protein: CASSSLDRPDTGELFF. The CDR3, as DNA: TGTGCCAGCAGCTCCCTGGACAGGCCGGACACCGGGGAGCTGTTTTTT.